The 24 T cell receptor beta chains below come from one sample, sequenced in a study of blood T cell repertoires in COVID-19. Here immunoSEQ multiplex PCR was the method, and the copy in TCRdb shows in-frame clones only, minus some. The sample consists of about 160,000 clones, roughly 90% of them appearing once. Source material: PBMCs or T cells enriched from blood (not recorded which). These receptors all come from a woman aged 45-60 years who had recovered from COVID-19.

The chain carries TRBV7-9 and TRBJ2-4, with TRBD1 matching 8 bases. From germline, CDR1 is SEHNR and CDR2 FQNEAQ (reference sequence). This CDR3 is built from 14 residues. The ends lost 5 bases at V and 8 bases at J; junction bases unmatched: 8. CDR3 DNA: TGTGCCAGCAGCCCTAGGACAGGGTGGGACATTCAGTACTTC. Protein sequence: CASSPRTGWDIQYF.

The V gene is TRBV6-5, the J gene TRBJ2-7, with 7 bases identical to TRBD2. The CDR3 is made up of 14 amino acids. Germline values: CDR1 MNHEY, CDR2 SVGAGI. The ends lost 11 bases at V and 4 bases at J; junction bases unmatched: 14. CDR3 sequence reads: CAVSQRGVLYEQYF. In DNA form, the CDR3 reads TGTGCCGTTTCTCAGCGGGGAGTCTTATACGAGCAGTACTTC.

The CDR3 here is CASSPYLLKGRGLQPQHF. The CDR3 DNA sequence: TGTGCCAGCTCACCCTATCTCTTGAAGGGAAGGGGGCTTCAGCCCCAGCATTTT. The chain links TRBV18 to TRBJ1-5; 7 bases match TRBD1. Unmatched junction bases numbered 17, after V lost 3 bases and J lost 6 bases. The germline CDR1 and CDR2 sequences are KGHSH and LQKENI. CDR3 length: 18 residues.

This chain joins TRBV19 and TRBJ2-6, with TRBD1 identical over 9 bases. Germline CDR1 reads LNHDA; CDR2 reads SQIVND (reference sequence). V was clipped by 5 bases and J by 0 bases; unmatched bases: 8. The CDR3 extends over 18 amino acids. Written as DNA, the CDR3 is TGTGCCAGTAGTCTTCAGCGGGACAGGGACTCTGGGGCCAACGTCCTGACTTTC. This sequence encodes CASSLQRDRDSGANVLTF. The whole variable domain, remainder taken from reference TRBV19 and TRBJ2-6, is DGGITQSPKYLFRKEGQNVTLSCEQNLNHDAMYWYRQDPGQGLRLIYYSQIVNDFQKGDIAEGYSVSREKKESFPLTVTSAQKNPTAFYLCASSLQRDRDSGANVLTFGAGSRLTVL.

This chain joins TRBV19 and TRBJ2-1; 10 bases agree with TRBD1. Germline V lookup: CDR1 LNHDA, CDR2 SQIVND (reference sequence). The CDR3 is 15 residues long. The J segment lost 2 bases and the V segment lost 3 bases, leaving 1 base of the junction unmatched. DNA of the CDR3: TGTGCCAGTAGTATGGGACAGGGGCCCTACAATGAGCAGTTCTTC. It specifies CASSMGQGPYNEQFF.

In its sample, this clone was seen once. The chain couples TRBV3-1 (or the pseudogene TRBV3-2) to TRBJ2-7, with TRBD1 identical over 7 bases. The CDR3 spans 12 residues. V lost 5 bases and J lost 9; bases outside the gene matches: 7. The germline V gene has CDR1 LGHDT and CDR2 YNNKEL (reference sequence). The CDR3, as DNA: TGTGCCAGCAGCACTAACAGGGGAATGCAGTACTTC. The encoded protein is CASSTNRGMQYF.

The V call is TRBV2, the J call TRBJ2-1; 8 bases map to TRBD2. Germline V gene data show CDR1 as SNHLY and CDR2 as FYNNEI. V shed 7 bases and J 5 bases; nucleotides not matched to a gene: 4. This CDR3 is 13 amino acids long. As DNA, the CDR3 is TGTGCCAGCACACGGGGGGGCCACAATGAGCAGTTCTTC. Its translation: CASTRGGHNEQFF.

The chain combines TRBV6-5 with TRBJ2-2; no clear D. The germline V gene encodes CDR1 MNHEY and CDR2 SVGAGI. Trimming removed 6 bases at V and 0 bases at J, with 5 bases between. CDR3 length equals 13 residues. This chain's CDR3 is CASRSANTGELFF. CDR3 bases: TGTGCCAGCAGATCAGCGAACACCGGGGAGCTGTTTTTT.

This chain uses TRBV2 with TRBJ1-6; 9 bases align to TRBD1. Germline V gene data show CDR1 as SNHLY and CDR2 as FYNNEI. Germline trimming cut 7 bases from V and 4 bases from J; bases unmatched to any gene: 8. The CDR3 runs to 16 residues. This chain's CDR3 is CASIRDRGGYNSPLHF. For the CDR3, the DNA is TGTGCCAGCATCCGAGACAGGGGGGGTTATAATTCACCCCTCCACTTT. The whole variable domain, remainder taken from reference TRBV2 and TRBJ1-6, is EPEVTQTPSHQVTQMGQEVILRCVPISNHLYFYWYRQILGQKVEFLVSFYNNEISEKSEIFDDQFSVERPDGSNFTLKIRSTKLEDSAMYFCASIRDRGGYNSPLHFGNGTRLTVT.

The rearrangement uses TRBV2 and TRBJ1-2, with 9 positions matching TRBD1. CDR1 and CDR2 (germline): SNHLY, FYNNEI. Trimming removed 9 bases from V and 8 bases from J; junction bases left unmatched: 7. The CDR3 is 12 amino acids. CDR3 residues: CASPQGAGGYTF. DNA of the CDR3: TGTGCCAGTCCACAGGGGGCCGGGGGCTACACCTTC.

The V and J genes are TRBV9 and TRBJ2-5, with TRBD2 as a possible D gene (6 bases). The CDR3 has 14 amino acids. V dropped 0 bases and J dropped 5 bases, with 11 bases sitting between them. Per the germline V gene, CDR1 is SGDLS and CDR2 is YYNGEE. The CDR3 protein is CASSVGGGIETQYF. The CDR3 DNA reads TGTGCCAGCAGCGTAGGTGGAGGGATTGAGACCCAGTACTTC.

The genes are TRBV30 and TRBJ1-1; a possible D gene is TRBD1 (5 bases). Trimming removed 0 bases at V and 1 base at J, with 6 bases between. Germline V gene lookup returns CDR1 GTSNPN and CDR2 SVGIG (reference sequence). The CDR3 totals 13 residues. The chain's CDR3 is CAWSVGGNTEAFF. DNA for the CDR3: TGTGCCTGGAGTGTGGGGGGGAACACTGAAGCTTTCTTT.

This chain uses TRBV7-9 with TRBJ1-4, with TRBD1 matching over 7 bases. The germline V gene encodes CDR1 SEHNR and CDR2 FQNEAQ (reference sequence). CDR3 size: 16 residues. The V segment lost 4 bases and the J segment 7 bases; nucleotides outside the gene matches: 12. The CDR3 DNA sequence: TGTGCCAGCAGCTCATTCCAGGGGGTAGATGGTGAAAAACTGTTTTTT. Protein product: CASSSFQGVDGEKLFF. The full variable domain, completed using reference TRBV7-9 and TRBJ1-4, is DTGVSQNPRHKITKRGQNVTFRCDPISEHNRLYWYRQTLGQGPEFLTYFQNEAQLEKSRLLSDRFSAERPKGSFSTLEIQRTEQGDSAMYLCASSSFQGVDGEKLFFGSGTQLSVL.

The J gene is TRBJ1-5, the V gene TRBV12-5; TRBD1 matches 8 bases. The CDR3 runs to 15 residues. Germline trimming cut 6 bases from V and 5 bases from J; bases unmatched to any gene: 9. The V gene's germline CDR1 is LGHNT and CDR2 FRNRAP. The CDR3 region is CASGSRQGRDQPQHF. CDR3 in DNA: TGTGCTAGTGGGTCAAGACAGGGGCGGGATCAGCCCCAGCATTTT.

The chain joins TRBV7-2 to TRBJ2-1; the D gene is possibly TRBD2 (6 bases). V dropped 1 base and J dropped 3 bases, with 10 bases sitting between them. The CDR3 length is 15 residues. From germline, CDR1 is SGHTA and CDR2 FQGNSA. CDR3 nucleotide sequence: TGTGCCAGCAGCTTAGGTCGGGGGAACTACAATGAGCAGTTCTTC. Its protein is CASSLGRGNYNEQFF.

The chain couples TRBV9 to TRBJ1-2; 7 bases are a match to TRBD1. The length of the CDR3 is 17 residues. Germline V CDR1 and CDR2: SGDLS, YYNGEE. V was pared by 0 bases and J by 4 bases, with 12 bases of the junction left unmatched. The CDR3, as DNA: TGTGCCAGCAGCGTAGGAGGCCGACAGGGAGAAATCTATGGCTACACCTTC. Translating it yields CASSVGGRQGEIYGYTF.

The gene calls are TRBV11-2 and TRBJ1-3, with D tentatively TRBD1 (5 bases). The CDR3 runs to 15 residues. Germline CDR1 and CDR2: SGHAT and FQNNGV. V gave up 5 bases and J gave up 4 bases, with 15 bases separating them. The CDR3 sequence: CASSREGLAGNTIYF. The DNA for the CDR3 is TGTGCCAGCAGCCGAGAGGGGCTAGCGGGAAACACCATATATTTT. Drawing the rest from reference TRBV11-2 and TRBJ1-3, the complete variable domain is EAGVAQSPRYKIIEKRQSVAFWCNPISGHATLYWYQQILGQGPKLLIQFQNNGVVDDSQLPKDRFSAERLKGVDSTLKIQPAKLEDSAVYLCASSREGLAGNTIYFGEGSWLTVV.

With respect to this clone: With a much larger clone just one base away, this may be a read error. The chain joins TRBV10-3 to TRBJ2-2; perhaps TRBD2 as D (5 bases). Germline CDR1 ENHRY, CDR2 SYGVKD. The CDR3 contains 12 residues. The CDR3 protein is CAIQVDTGKLFF. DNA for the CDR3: TGTGCCATCCAGGTCGACACCGGGAAGCTGTTTTTT.

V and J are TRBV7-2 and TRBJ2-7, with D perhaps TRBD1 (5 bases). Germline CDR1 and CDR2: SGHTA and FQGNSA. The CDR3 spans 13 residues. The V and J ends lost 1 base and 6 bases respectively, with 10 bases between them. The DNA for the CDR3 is TGTGCCAGCAGCTTAGGGGGCCAGACCGAGCAGTACTTC. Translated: CASSLGGQTEQYF.

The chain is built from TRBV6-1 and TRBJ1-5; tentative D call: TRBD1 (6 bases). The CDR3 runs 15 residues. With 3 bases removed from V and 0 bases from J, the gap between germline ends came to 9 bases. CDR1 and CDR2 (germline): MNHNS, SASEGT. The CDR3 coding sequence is TGTGCCAGCAGTGATGGACAGTATAGCAATCAGCCCCAGCATTTT. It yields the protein CASSDGQYSNQPQHF.

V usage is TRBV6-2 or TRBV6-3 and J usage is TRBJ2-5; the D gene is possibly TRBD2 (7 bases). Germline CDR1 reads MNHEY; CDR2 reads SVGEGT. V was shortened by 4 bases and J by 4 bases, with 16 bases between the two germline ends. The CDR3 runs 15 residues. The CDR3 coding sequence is TGTGCCAGCAGTTCCCATGGGGGGGCCTCAGAGACCCAGTACTTC. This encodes CASSSHGGASETQYF.

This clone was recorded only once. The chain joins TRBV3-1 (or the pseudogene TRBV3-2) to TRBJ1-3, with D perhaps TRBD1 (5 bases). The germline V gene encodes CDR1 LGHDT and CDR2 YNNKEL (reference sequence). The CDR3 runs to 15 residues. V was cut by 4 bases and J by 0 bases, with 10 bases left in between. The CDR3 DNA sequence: TGTGCCAGCAGCCGTACAGGAGCCTCTGGAAACACCATATATTTT. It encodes CASSRTGASGNTIYF.

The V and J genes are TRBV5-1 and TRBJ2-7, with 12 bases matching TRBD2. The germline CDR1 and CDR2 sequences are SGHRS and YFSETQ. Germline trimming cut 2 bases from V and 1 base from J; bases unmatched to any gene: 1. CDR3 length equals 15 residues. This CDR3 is CASSFGLAGSYEQYF. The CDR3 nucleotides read TGCGCCAGCAGCTTTGGACTAGCGGGGTCCTACGAGCAGTACTTC.

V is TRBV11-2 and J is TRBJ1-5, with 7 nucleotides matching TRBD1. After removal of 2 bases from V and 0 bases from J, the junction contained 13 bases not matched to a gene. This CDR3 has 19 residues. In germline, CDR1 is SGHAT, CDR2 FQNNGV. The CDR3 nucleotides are TGTGCCAGCAGCTTATCTGCAGGGGGTGGCGATTATAGCAATCAGCCCCAGCATTTT. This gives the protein CASSLSAGGGDYSNQPQHF. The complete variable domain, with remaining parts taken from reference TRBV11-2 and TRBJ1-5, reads EAGVAQSPRYKIIEKRQSVAFWCNPISGHATLYWYQQILGQGPKLLIQFQNNGVVDDSQLPKDRFSAERLKGVDSTLKIQPAKLEDSAVYLCASSLSAGGGDYSNQPQHFGDGTRLSIL.